Shown below are 21 T cell receptor beta chains from a single sample sequenced in a study of T-cell memory formation after mild COVID-19. TCRdb called the 5' RACE reads again in MiXCR, with one record for every CDR3 protein. The sample shows roughly 370,000 distinct CDR3 sequences, 15% to 20% of them seen only once. Specimen: PBMCs or a T cell subset sorted from them (not recorded which). The receptors were gathered from a young man who had mild COVID-19 (a few samples of this study predate the infection). Cell type and time point are not known.

This clonotype came up a few times. The chain is built from TRBV5-6 and TRBJ2-5; 10 positions agree with TRBD2. CDR1 is SGHDT, CDR2 YYEEEE, per germline. The CDR3 runs 15 residues. J gave up 9 bases and V 5 bases, and 13 bases lay outside the gene matches. Here the CDR3 DNA reads TGTGCCAGCAGAAAAGCCGGGACTAGCGTACCGGCCCAGTACTTC. Amino acid sequence: CASRKAGTSVPAQYF.

The chain carries TRBV7-2 and TRBJ2-5, with D tentatively TRBD2 (5 bases). The CDR3 length is 15 residues. V dropped 4 bases and J dropped 4 bases, with 16 bases sitting between them. CDR1 and CDR2 from the germline V gene are SGHTA and FQGNSA. The CDR3 loop reads CASSSQSSLGETQYF. CDR3 nucleotide sequence: TGTGCCAGCAGCTCCCAGTCTAGCTTGGGAGAGACCCAGTACTTC.

This clonotype was seen a handful of times. The gene calls are TRBV5-4 and TRBJ2-3; 8 bases agree with TRBD2. Germline lookup yields CDR1 SGHNT and CDR2 YYREEE (reference sequence). The CDR3 has 15 residues. The J segment lost 5 bases and the V segment lost 0 bases, leaving 5 bases of the junction unmatched. CDR3 sequence (DNA): TGTGCCAGCAGCTTGGGCAGCGGGGGTAGAGATACGCAGTATTTT. Amino acid sequence: CASSLGSGGRDTQYF.

The chain has TRBV7-6 and TRBJ2-1; 14 nucleotides agree with TRBD2. CDR1 and CDR2 (germline): SGHVS, FNYEAQ. The CDR3 runs 17 residues. Trimming removed 6 bases from V and 4 bases from J; junction bases left unmatched: 8. The CDR3 spells CASSWTSGGNMYNEQFF. The CDR3 DNA follows: TGTGCCAGCAGTTGGACTAGCGGGGGGAACATGTACAATGAGCAGTTCTTC.

This clonotype showed up just a few times. The J gene is TRBJ2-7, the V gene TRBV6-2 or TRBV6-3; weak D call: TRBD1 (6 bases). Trimming took off 6 bases at V and 0 bases at J, with 9 bases between the two ends. This CDR3 region has 13 residues. Per the germline V gene, CDR1 is MNHEY and CDR2 is SVGEGT. CDR3 in amino acids: CASSTRGSYEQYV. CDR3 nucleotide sequence: TGTGCCAGCAGCACCAGGGGCTCCTACGAGCAGTACGTC.

The chain recombines TRBV20-1 with TRBJ1-4, with D hard to call. This CDR3 contains 15 residues. The germline V gene has CDR1 DFQATT and CDR2 SNEGSKA (reference sequence). Trimming took off 3 bases at V and 6 bases at J, with 17 bases between the two ends. The CDR3 protein is CSASSGQPRDEKLFF. The CDR3 nucleotides read TGCAGTGCTAGCTCGGGCCAGCCGCGAGATGAAAAACTGTTTTTT.

This clonotype was counted only a few times. The DNA for the CDR3 is TGTGCCAGCAGCGTAGACCACACTGATTTAAGCTACACCTTC. Translation gives CASSVDHTDLSYTF. The rearrangement links TRBV9 to TRBJ1-2; D is ambiguous. This CDR3 is built from 14 residues. Deletions cut 0 bases from V and 9 bases from J, with 15 bases between. Germline loops: CDR1 SGDLS, CDR2 YYNGEE.

This clonotype was observed a few times. V usage is TRBV12-3 or TRBV12-4 and J usage is TRBJ1-5; the D is unclear. The CDR3 is 12 residues long. V was clipped by 5 bases and J by 7 bases, with 9 bases between them. CDR3 in amino acids: CASSPLTQPQHF. In DNA form, the CDR3 reads TGTGCCAGCAGTCCCCTAACCCAGCCCCAGCATTTT.

This clonotype was observed at least ten times. The chain is built from TRBV28 and TRBJ2-1; D is possibly TRBD2 (5 bases). Germline CDR1 and CDR2: MDHEN and SYDVKM. The CDR3 spans 14 residues. V was trimmed by 4 bases and J by 8 bases, leaving 15 bases between them. The CDR3 is CASSSPGGRYEQFF. CDR3 in DNA: TGTGCCAGCAGTTCCCCCGGCGGGCGGTATGAGCAGTTCTTC.

The chain uses TRBV12-3 or TRBV12-4 and TRBJ2-3; D remains unclear. This CDR3 region has 12 residues. V was pared by 3 bases and J by 10 bases, with 11 bases between. In DNA form, the CDR3 reads TGTGCCAGCAGTTTCGTGAGACTTGCGCAGTATTTT. Protein: CASSFVRLAQYF.

The V gene is TRBV28, the J gene TRBJ2-7; D may correspond to TRBD1 or TRBD2 (6 bases each). V lost 7 bases and J 4 bases, leaving 14 bases between the germline ends. The CDR3 spans 13 residues. The V gene's germline CDR1 is MDHEN and CDR2 SYDVKM. The CDR3 sequence: CASKQGGGYEQYV. CDR3 in DNA: TGTGCCAGCAAACAAGGAGGGGGTTACGAGCAGTACGTC.

This clonotype was seen a few times. The rearrangement links TRBV7-8 to TRBJ2-7; possibly TRBD1 or TRBD2 for D (6 bases each). V lost 4 bases, J lost 1 base, and 20 bases lay in between. Looked up from germline, CDR1 is SGHVS and CDR2 is FQNEAQ. The CDR3 has 17 residues. The CDR3 reads CASSSQGWGAGSYEQYV. For the CDR3, the DNA is TGTGCCAGCAGCTCGCAGGGGTGGGGGGCAGGTTCCTACGAGCAGTACGTC.

The genes are TRBV6-5 and TRBJ1-2; 8 bases align to TRBD1. The trim removed 1 base at V and 7 bases at J, leaving 5 bases unmatched. Per the germline V gene, CDR1 is MNHEY and CDR2 is SVGAGI. CDR3 length equals 14 residues. The CDR3 nucleotides are TGTGCCAGCAGTTACTATGTCGGACAGGGTGGCTACACCTTC. Amino acid sequence: CASSYYVGQGGYTF.

This clonotype was seen just once. The chain links TRBV5-6 to TRBJ2-2; D is perhaps TRBD1 (6 bases). CDR1 and CDR2 from the germline V gene are SGHDT and YYEEEE. V shed 0 bases and J shed 6 bases, with 9 bases lying between them. The CDR3 is made up of 14 amino acids. For the CDR3, the DNA is TGTGCCAGCAGCTTGGTACAGGGCCCCGGGGAGCTGTTTTTT. Translated: CASSLVQGPGELFF.

This clonotype was counted only a few times. The chain is built from TRBV6-1 and TRBJ1-1, with a weak D call TRBD1 (5 bases). This CDR3 region has 13 residues. CDR1 and CDR2 from the germline V gene are MNHNS and SASEGT. Trimming cost V 4 bases and J 6 bases, with 12 bases left between them. The CDR3 sequence is CASSVSGGSEAFF. DNA for the CDR3: TGTGCCAGCAGTGTGTCTGGGGGATCTGAAGCTTTCTTT.

This chain joins TRBV7-9 and TRBJ1-1, with a tentative D call TRBD1 (6 bases). The CDR3 runs 15 residues. The V gene lost 4 bases and the J gene lost 2 bases, with 14 bases spanning the gap. The germline V gene has CDR1 SEHNR and CDR2 FQNEAQ (reference sequence). CDR3 nucleotides: TGTGCCAGCAGCTCTAACAGGGCTTCCAACACTGAAGCTTTCTTT. This codes for CASSSNRASNTEAFF.

V gene TRBV7-2 combines with J gene TRBJ1-1, with 9 bases fitting TRBD1. CDR1 is SGHTA, CDR2 FQGNSA, per germline. With 5 bases clipped from V and 3 bases from J, the junction kept 4 bases outside the gene matches. This CDR3 region has 14 residues. The CDR3 spells CASSNRQGDTEAFF. In nucleotides, the CDR3 is TGTGCCAGCAGCAATCGACAGGGGGACACTGAAGCTTTCTTT. The whole variable domain, remainder taken from reference TRBV7-2 and TRBJ1-1, is GAGVSQSPSNKVTEKGKDVELRCDPISGHTALYWYRQSLGQGLEFLIYFQGNSAPDKSGLPSDRFSAERTGGSVSTLTIQRTQQEDSAVYLCASSNRQGDTEAFFGQGTRLTVV.

This clonotype has a handful of counts. This chain joins TRBV20-1 and TRBJ2-2; unclear D gene. The CDR3 spans 15 residues. Between the trimmed V and J ends, which lost 0 bases and 3 bases, there was a span of 11 bases. Germline V gene lookup returns CDR1 DFQATT and CDR2 SNEGSKA (reference sequence). CDR3 loop: CSARDMGRYTGELFF. CDR3 coding DNA: TGCAGTGCTAGAGATATGGGCAGGTACACCGGGGAGCTGTTTTTT.

The sample holds one count of this clonotype. The rearrangement links TRBV20-1 to TRBJ2-7, with 11 bases fitting TRBD2. CDR1 DFQATT and CDR2 SNEGSKA come from the germline V gene (reference sequence). This CDR3 region has 17 residues. The CDR3 loop reads CRVAQHPTSGGTYEQYV. CDR3 coding DNA: TGCAGAGTAGCACAGCACCCCACTAGCGGGGGCACCTACGAGCAGTACGTC.

In this sample, this clonotype turned up a few times. The chain links TRBV5-1 to TRBJ2-4; possibly TRBD1 or TRBD2 for D (5 bases each). V was clipped by 1 base and J by 8 bases, with 10 bases between them. Germline lookup yields CDR1 SGHRS and CDR2 YFSETQ. This CDR3 spans 13 amino acids. CDR3 amino acids: CASSLWGSDIQYF. The CDR3 nucleotides read TGCGCCAGCAGCTTGTGGGGGAGTGACATTCAGTACTTC.

V and J are TRBV7-9 and TRBJ1-2; possibly TRBD1 for D (6 bases). Germline values: CDR1 SEHNR, CDR2 FQNEAQ (reference sequence). The CDR3 covers 14 residues. V shed 5 bases and J shed 4 bases, with 14 bases lying between them. CDR3 nucleotide sequence: TGTGCCAGCAGCGCGACAGGCCCTACCTATGGCTACACCTTC. Amino acids: CASSATGPTYGYTF. The full variable domain, completed using reference TRBV7-9 and TRBJ1-2, is DTGVSQNPRHKITKRGQNVTFRCDPISEHNRLYWYRQTLGQGPEFLTYFQNEAQLEKSRLLSDRFSAERPKGSFSTLEIQRTEQGDSAMYLCASSATGPTYGYTFGSGTRLTVV.